This entry features one T cell receptor (beta chain) sequence. In the original workflow: The authors estimated nucleated cell counts from reference gene primer amplification. Sequencing was performed with immunoSEQ multiplex PCR; in TCRdb, only in-frame clones are kept and a portion is missing. D and trimming come from the DNA, and the V and J calls and clone size come from that table. This table holds 500,000 or so clones, approximately 86% found once. Participants were placed into cohorts based on the clinical history they reported. Germline V gene lookup returns CDR1 SNHLY and CDR2 FYNNEI. The CDR3 runs to 13 residues. The V segment lost 6 bases and the J segment 3 bases; nucleotides outside the gene matches: 4. The data are from a study of blood T cell repertoires in COVID-19.

This TCR derives from a woman aged 18-35 years who had recovered from COVID-19. The chain uses TRBV2 and TRBJ2-5, with 7 bases identical to TRBD1. Sequencing was performed on PBMCs or T cells enriched from blood (not recorded which). The DNA for the CDR3 is TGTGCCAGCAGGGAGACAGGGAAAGAGACCCAGTACTTC. Protein: CASRETGKETQYF. Complete variable domain (other parts from reference TRBV2 and TRBJ2-5): EPEVTQTPSHQVTQMGQEVILRCVPISNHLYFYWYRQILGQKVEFLVSFYNNEISEKSEIFDDQFSVERPDGSNFTLKIRSTKLEDSAMYFCASRETGKETQYFGPGTRLLVL.